This T cell receptor beta chain was obtained from a study of OX40 agonist ivuxolimab in advanced cancers. Trimming took off 5 bases at V and 1 base at J, with 9 bases between the two ends. CDR3 length: 13 residues. Germline V gives CDR1 SGHRS, CDR2 YFSETQ. Data came from immunoSEQ multiplex PCR; TCRdb stores just in-frame clones and leaves some out. The table lists about 67,000 clones, 80% to 90% of them singletons. This clone was found once. V usage is TRBV5-1 and J usage is TRBJ2-5; the D gene is possibly TRBD2 (5 bases). The clonotype originates from an adult with an advanced solid tumor such as melanoma, head and neck, liver or kidney cancer. The sample in question was CD4+ or CD8+ T cells sorted from blood, obtained in a trial of the OX40 agonist ivuxolimab. CDR3 region: CASRGDPQETQYF. CDR3 DNA sequence: TGCGCCAGCAGGGGAGACCCCCAAGAGACCCAGTACTTC.